This passage covers 30 T cell receptor beta chains from one sample sequenced in a study of post-analysis software for immune sequencing data. Study-level results: In patients, TRBV5-6, TRBV5-1 and TRBV20-1 belonged to roughly 5 TRBV segments found more frequently than in controls.

Libraries were made from TCR beta cDNA, and they carried unique molecular identifiers. One entry per CDR3 protein results from TCRdb running MiXCR on the PCR reads. The sample has fewer than 850,000 distinct CDR3 sequences, around 27% seen once; the top ten hold more than 0.45%. These receptors have no known antigen. Sequences were obtained from blood. These receptors were collected from a girl aged 5-17 years with multiple sclerosis.

This chain uses TRBV7-2 with TRBJ1-6; possibly TRBD1 for D (6 bases). Germline CDR1 is SGHTA and CDR2 is FQGNSA. This CDR3 region has 16 residues. The V gene lost 5 bases and the J gene lost 3 bases, with 14 bases spanning the gap. For the CDR3, the DNA is TGTGCCAGCAGCAGCCGACAGGTCTACTATAATTCACCCCTCCACTTT. This translates into CASSSRQVYYNSPLHF.

As DNA, the CDR3 is TGTGCCAGCAGCATTCGGAGAGGAAGCACAGATACGCAGTATTTT. It yields the protein CASSIRRGSTDTQYF. The rearrangement joins TRBV12-3 or TRBV12-4 to TRBJ2-3; no reliable D call. CDR3 length equals 15 residues. Trimming removed 6 bases at V and 0 bases at J, with 13 bases between.

This chain joins TRBV7-2 and TRBJ2-6; D not certain. Trimming left V 1 base short and J 4 bases short, with 8 bases between. The V gene's germline CDR1 is SGHTA and CDR2 FQGNSA. The CDR3 has 15 amino acids. The CDR3 spells CASSLGRAGANVLTF. CDR3 DNA sequence: TGTGCCAGCAGCTTAGGCCGGGCGGGGGCCAACGTCCTGACTTTC. Filled out from reference TRBV7-2 and TRBJ2-6, the complete variable domain reads GAGVSQSPSNKVTEKGKDVELRCDPISGHTALYWYRQSLGQGLEFLIYFQGNSAPDKSGLPSDRFSAERTGGSVSTLTIQRTQQEDSAVYLCASSLGRAGANVLTFGAGSRLTVL.

The chain joins TRBV9 to TRBJ1-2; D is unclear. This CDR3 spans 16 amino acids. CDR1 and CDR2 from the germline V gene are SGDLS and YYNGEE. The V and J ends lost 3 bases and 6 bases respectively, with 21 bases between them. CDR3 sequence: CASSARREISRDGYTF. The CDR3 region has the DNA TGTGCCAGCAGCGCCCGCCGGGAGATATCGAGAGATGGCTACACCTTC.

J is TRBJ2-4 and V is TRBV11-2, with TRBD1 as a possible D gene (6 bases). Germline V gives CDR1 SGHAT, CDR2 FQNNGV. CDR3 length: 13 amino acids. V lost 3 bases and J lost 13, with 16 bases in between. The CDR3 reads CASSFNRDTEQYF. The CDR3 bases are TGTGCCAGCAGCTTCAACCGGGACACAGAGCAGTACTTC.

This clonotype has only one observation. Just one base apart from a much larger clone, this may be a read error. The chain is built from TRBV29-1 and TRBJ2-5; D remains unclear. CDR1 SQVTM and CDR2 ANQGSEA come from the germline V gene. This CDR3 contains 12 residues. CDR3 nucleotides: TGCAGCGTTGAACAGACCAAAGAGACCCGGTACTTC. This encodes CSVEQTKETRYF.

Ten or more counts support this clonotype. This chain connects TRBV20-1 to TRBJ2-3, with 7 nucleotides matching TRBD2. Germline V gene lookup returns CDR1 DFQATT and CDR2 SNEGSKA (reference sequence). V shed 0 bases, J shed 3 bases, and the junction held 3 bases outside the gene matches. The CDR3 has 14 residues. The CDR3 coding sequence is TGCAGTGCTAGAGATGGGAGGGGAACAGATACGCAGTATTTT. It encodes CSARDGRGTDTQYF.

The chain is built from TRBV2 and TRBJ2-1; D unresolved. The germline V gene encodes CDR1 SNHLY and CDR2 FYNNEI. The CDR3 extends over 13 amino acids. Deletions cut 6 bases from V and 7 bases from J, with 13 bases between. CDR3 in DNA: TGTGCCAGCAGAGTCGACACTGCTAATGAGCAGTTCTTC. It translates to CASRVDTANEQFF.

Notes on this clonotype: A read error may be the cause here, since a much bigger clone is one base away. The rearrangement links TRBV24-1 to TRBJ2-1; 8 positions agree with TRBD2. TRBJ2-7 matches the DNA end more closely, so the J call is doubtful. Germline loops: CDR1 KGHDR, CDR2 SFDVKD. The CDR3 is made up of 15 amino acids. The CDR3 region is CATSDLLAAYNEQYF. In nucleotides, the CDR3 is TGTGCCACCAGTGATCTACTAGCGGCCTACAATGAGCAGTACTTC.

In this sample, this clonotype turned up a few times. The chain uses TRBV5-6 and TRBJ1-1, with TRBD1 identical over 7 bases. The CDR3 is made up of 13 amino acids. CDR1 is SGHDT and CDR2 is YYEEEE in the germline V gene. V shed 2 bases and J 5 bases; nucleotides not matched to a gene: 3. The CDR3 reads CASSLTGETEAFF. The CDR3 DNA sequence: TGTGCCAGCAGCTTAACAGGGGAGACTGAAGCTTTCTTT. Supplemented by reference TRBV5-6 and TRBJ1-1, the full variable domain reads DAGVTQSPTHLIKTRGQQVTLRCSPKSGHDTVSWYQQALGQGPQFIFQYYEEEERQRGNFPDRFSGHQFPNYSSELNVNALLLGDSALYLCASSLTGETEAFFGQGTRLTVV.

This clonotype has only a few counts. V usage is TRBV27 and J usage is TRBJ2-1; the match to TRBD2 covers 14 bases. Per germline, CDR1 MNHEY and CDR2 SMNVEV (reference sequence). V was clipped by 7 bases and J by 0 bases; unmatched bases: 14. CDR3 length: 20 amino acids. The CDR3 nucleotides are TGTGCCAGCACAAAATTAGGCCCTGGGACTAGCGGGGGCTCCTACAATGAGCAGTTCTTC. This gives the protein CASTKLGPGTSGGSYNEQFF.

This clonotype showed up just once. The genes are TRBV4-1 and TRBJ1-5, with unresolved D. The V gene lost 4 bases and the J gene lost 7 bases, with 11 bases spanning the gap. There are 13 residues in the CDR3. Germline V CDR1 and CDR2: MGHRA, YSYEKL. CDR3 nucleotides: TGCGCCAGCAGCCCCTTTGGTAAACAGCCCCAGCATTTT. Translated, it gives CASSPFGKQPQHF.

In this sample, this clonotype turned up a few times. The rearrangement joins TRBV20-1 to TRBJ2-1; 7 bases agree with TRBD2. Germline assignment: CDR1 DFQATT and CDR2 SNEGSKA (reference sequence). The CDR3 runs 14 residues. V shed 6 bases and J 4 bases; nucleotides not matched to a gene: 9. The CDR3 region is CSAAGTTKYNEQFF. CDR3 DNA: TGCAGTGCCGCCGGGACTACAAAGTACAATGAGCAGTTCTTC.

This clonotype has only a few counts. The chain recombines TRBV24-1 with TRBJ2-5; D is ambiguous. The germline V gene has CDR1 KGHDR and CDR2 SFDVKD. Trimming stripped 6 bases from V and 1 base from J, with 23 bases between. The CDR3 spans 18 residues. CDR3 coding DNA: TGTGCCACCAGTTCAGAGAAAGAAACGGAGAAAACCCAAGAGACCCAGTACTTC. Residues: CATSSEKETEKTQETQYF.

With regard to this clonotype: A much larger clonotype is one base distant, so this may be a read error. V is TRBV9 and J is TRBJ2-5; 8 bases map to TRBD2. TRBJ2-7 matches the DNA end more closely, so the J call is doubtful. The length of the CDR3 is 14 residues. Germline V gene data show CDR1 as SGDLS and CDR2 as YYNGEE. The CDR3 spells CASSVVAGGYEQYF. For the CDR3, the DNA is TGTGCCAGCAGCGTAGTGGCGGGAGGCTACGAGCAGTACTTC.

The sample holds a few counts of this clonotype. This chain links TRBV20-1 with TRBJ2-7; a weak D match, TRBD2 (6 bases). V dropped 5 bases and J dropped 7 bases, with 18 bases sitting between them. The CDR3 length is 13 residues. Germline V gives CDR1 DFQATT, CDR2 SNEGSKA (reference sequence). This CDR3 reads CSAPPDGGGEQYF. The DNA for the CDR3 is TGCAGTGCTCCACCGGACGGGGGAGGTGAGCAGTACTTC.

The rearrangement uses TRBV28 and TRBJ2-1; no definite D call. Germline-derived CDR1 and CDR2 are MDHEN and SYDVKM. Trimming stripped 3 bases from V and 7 bases from J, with 4 bases between. The CDR3 is 11 residues long. The CDR3 protein is CASSFVNEQFF. In nucleotides, the CDR3 is TGTGCCAGCAGTTTTGTTAATGAGCAGTTCTTC.

The V call is TRBV3-1, the J call TRBJ2-3; D remains unclear. From germline, CDR1 is LGHDT and CDR2 YNNKEL (reference sequence). Trimming took off 4 bases at V and 6 bases at J, with 17 bases between the two ends. The CDR3 contains 15 residues. The CDR3 here is CASSLRNGPGDTQYF. The CDR3 DNA is TGTGCCAGCAGCCTGAGGAATGGACCCGGCGATACGCAGTATTTT.

The CDR3 bases are TGTGCCAGCAGCGTACTAGCGGGGGGGCCTCGAGAGACCCAGTACTTC. This codes for CASSVLAGGPRETQYF. The rearrangement links TRBV7-6 to TRBJ2-5, with 13 bases aligning to TRBD2. J lost 4 bases, V lost 5 bases, and 7 bases had no gene match. CDR1 and CDR2 (germline): SGHVS, FNYEAQ. CDR3 size: 16 residues. The full variable domain, with the rest looked up from reference TRBV7-6 and TRBJ2-5, is GAGVSQSPRYKVTKRGQDVALRCDPISGHVSLYWYRQALGQGPEFLTYFNYEAQQDKSGLPNDRFSAERPEGSISTLTIQRTEQRDSAMYRCASSVLAGGPRETQYFGPGTRLLVL.

A few counts support this clonotype. For the CDR3, the DNA is TGTGCCAGCAGTGAATCTAGCGGGGCAACAGATACGCAGTATTTT. It codes for CASSESSGATDTQYF. The chain employs TRBV25-1 and TRBJ2-3; 9 bases align to TRBD2. CDR1 is MGHDK, CDR2 SYGVNS, per germline. The CDR3 contains 15 residues. The V and J ends lost 1 base and 3 bases, in that order; junction bases with no gene match: 2. Full variable domain (outside the CDR3, taken from reference TRBV25-1 and TRBJ2-3): EADIYQTPRYLVIGTGKKITLECSQTMGHDKMYWYQQDPGMELHLIHYSYGVNSTEKGDLSSESTVSRIRTEHFPLTLESARPSHTSQYLCASSESSGATDTQYFGPGTRLTVL.

This chain uses TRBV6-6 with TRBJ1-2; 9 bases align to TRBD1. The germline CDR1 and CDR2 sequences are MNHNY and SVGAGI (reference sequence). Trimming removed 6 bases from V and 8 bases from J; junction bases left unmatched: 19. This CDR3 is built from 17 residues. The CDR3 DNA reads as TGTGCCAGCAGGACTGGGACAGGGCTAAACAATCTACTGGGCTACACCTTC. It translates to CASRTGTGLNNLLGYTF.

V is TRBV10-2 and J is TRBJ2-7; TRBD1 aligns across 7 bases. Germline CDR1 WSHSY, CDR2 SAAADI. Losses at the gene ends were 10 bases for V and 2 bases for J; bases not matched to a gene: 8. This CDR3 spans 13 amino acids. The CDR3 reads CAIFDRAPYEQYF. CDR3 bases: TGCGCCATCTTTGACAGGGCCCCCTACGAGCAGTACTTC.

The V call is TRBV7-2, the J call TRBJ2-1; no definite D call. The J call may be incorrect, as the DNA end agrees better with TRBJ2-7. The CDR3 loop spans 15 amino acids. Germline V gene data show CDR1 as SGHTA and CDR2 as FQGNSA. DNA of the CDR3: TGTGCCAGCAGCTCCCAACTGGTCACCTACACTGAGCAGTACTTC. It encodes CASSSQLVTYTEQYF.

This clonotype was counted a few times. V usage is TRBV10-3 and J usage is TRBJ2-1; 9 bases agree with TRBD2. Per the germline V gene, CDR1 is ENHRY and CDR2 is SYGVKD. The CDR3 runs 15 residues. V gave up 5 bases and J gave up 3 bases; unmatched junction bases: 5. The CDR3 coding sequence is TGTGCCATCAGTCCTAGCGGGACCAGCTACAATGAGCAGTTCTTC. Its protein is CAISPSGTSYNEQFF.

The chain carries TRBV7-8 and TRBJ2-2; D is uncertain. Germline CDR1 is SGHVS and CDR2 is FQNEAQ. This CDR3 is built from 16 residues. V gave up 1 base and J gave up 11 bases, with 20 bases separating them. The DNA for the CDR3 is TGTGCCAGCAGCTTAGTCGAGAGAACCGCAACGCTTGAGCTGTTTTTT. Translated, it gives CASSLVERTATLELFF.

The rearrangement uses TRBV10-3 and TRBJ1-3, with a weak D call TRBD1 (6 bases). The V end lost 8 bases, the J end lost 0 bases, and 11 bases lay between the germline ends. CDR3 length: 14 amino acids. CDR1 ENHRY and CDR2 SYGVKD come from the germline V gene. Here the CDR3 reads CAIEDSLSGNTIYF. CDR3 bases: TGTGCCATCGAGGACAGTCTCTCTGGAAACACCATATATTTT.

Concerning this clonotype itself: Without the conserved terminal phenylalanine or tryptophan, this CDR3 likely stems from a read error. This rearrangement joins TRBV7-2 to TRBJ2-7; 10 bases fit TRBD2. The CDR3 is 15 residues long. Trimming removed 5 bases from V and 4 bases from J; junction bases left unmatched: 8. CDR1 is SGHTA and CDR2 is FQGNSA in the germline V gene. The DNA of the CDR3 is TGTGCCAGCAGCCCTCCAGGACTAGCGGCGTACGAGCAGTACTGC. Translated, it gives CASSPPGLAAYEQYC.

The chain carries TRBV5-1 and TRBJ2-1, with a tentative D call TRBD1 (6 bases). CDR1 SGHRS and CDR2 YFSETQ come from the germline V gene. The V and J ends lost 4 bases and 9 bases respectively, with 11 bases between them. The CDR3 covers 12 residues. For the CDR3, the DNA is TGCGCCAGCAGCCAGGACAGAACTGAGCAGTTCTTC. As protein: CASSQDRTEQFF.

A few counts support this clonotype. The chain uses TRBV2 and TRBJ2-7, with a weak D call TRBD1 (6 bases). Germline values: CDR1 SNHLY, CDR2 FYNNEI. The length of the CDR3 is 13 residues. V was cut by 6 bases and J by 2 bases, with 11 bases left in between. This chain's CDR3 is CASRPTGTYEQYF. CDR3 coding DNA: TGTGCCAGCAGGCCGACAGGAACCTACGAGCAGTACTTC.

This chain links TRBV12-3 or TRBV12-4 with TRBJ2-3; D is perhaps TRBD1 (5 bases). Between the trimmed V and J ends, which lost 8 bases and 15 bases, there was a span of 27 bases. The CDR3 spans 14 residues. The CDR3 loop is CASSWSADTDTEYF. The CDR3 DNA reads as TGTGCCAGCTCGTGGAGTGCGGACACAGATACGGAATATTTT.